The rows below give T cell receptor beta chains drawn from one sample of a study of control samples from healthy donors and cancer patients. Here immunoSEQ multiplex PCR was the method, and the copy in TCRdb shows in-frame clones only, minus some. Here the sample spans around 45,000 clones, more than 65% being singletons. The material sequenced was formalin-fixed, paraffin-embedded tissue. The receptors here all came from a male donor with melanoma. Each CDR3 is given with its conserved first and last residue.

j_gene	v_gene	CDR3aa
TRBJ2-3	TRBV7-2	CASSLALEGDTQYF
TRBJ2-1	TRBV7-6	CASSLGGTYNEQFF
TRBJ2-7	TRBV15	CATSRNRGPYEQYF
TRBJ2-1	TRBV6-1	CASSDRARGLAGGDEQFF
TRBJ1-4	TRBV10-1	CASSESHCRVVTNEKLFF
TRBJ1-1	TRBV5-1	CASSFSERTEAFF
TRBJ2-5	TRBV2	CASSGMSETQYF
TRBJ1-1	TRBV5-1	CASSSGQGGTEAFF
TRBJ2-2	TRBV28	CASSLSGLPNTGELFF
TRBJ1-4	TRBV2	CASRVGGGEKLFF
TRBJ1-1	TRBV2	CASSEQGMNTEAFF
TRBJ2-7	TRBV18	CASSIAGVTSYEQYF
TRBJ2-7	TRBV28	CASSFKLSNEQYF
TRBJ2-1	TRBV7-9	CASSFDRANEQFF
TRBJ1-4	TRBV2	CASSYRGQQEKLFF
TRBJ1-2	TRBV28	CASLLGQGGYGYTF
TRBJ2-1	TRBV7-8	CASSLGGPNTEQFF
TRBJ1-2	TRBV19	CASRGDSPYGYTF
TRBJ2-5	TRBV28	CASRYTARETQYF
TRBJ2-1	TRBV6-5	CATQVPATYNEQFF
TRBJ2-5	TRBV2	CASSLSRETQYF
TRBJ1-6	TRBV6-5	CASSKQGGYNSPLHF
TRBJ2-7	TRBV3-1/TRBV3-2	CASSQGRTEQYF
TRBJ1-1	TRBV6-6	CASSMQGAAEAFF
TRBJ2-4	TRBV7-2	CASSAGRTSAKNIQYF
TRBJ1-6	TRBV6-5	CASSYDRGSYNSPLHF
TRBJ1-5	TRBV14	CASSQGGIGNQPQHF
TRBJ2-3	TRBV4-2	CASSRTTSGRTDTQYF
TRBJ2-1	TRBV28	CASSPGQGRISYNEQFF
TRBJ2-1	TRBV3-1/TRBV3-2	CASSLSTGHQYNEQFF
TRBJ1-4	TRBV19	CASSARDSLNEKLFF
TRBJ2-1	TRBV10-3	CAISAASATYNEQFF
TRBJ1-4	TRBV27	CASSVGTNNEKLFF
TRBJ2-5	TRBV28	CASSWGPETQYF
TRBJ2-2	TRBV18	CASSPPGRPSNTGELFF